Listed below are T cell receptor beta chains from one sample, sequenced in a study of cytomegalovirus exposure and HLA in healthy donors. Sequencing used immunoSEQ multiplex PCR; TCRdb keeps in-frame clones, though not all of them. The data show over 150,000 clones, 55% to 70% seen once. Sequencing was performed on PBMCs. Receptors originate from a woman aged 40 to 55 in good health and CMV-seropositive. The CDR3 runs from the conserved cysteine through the conserved F or W. The D gene is left open where the match is weak. Clone size is stated in some rows and not others, as once, few, many or a class when expanded.

length	J	D	size	V	CDR3	DNA
16	TRBJ1-1	.	.	TRBV11-1	CASSSRTGRGNTEAFF	TGTGCCAGCAGCTCAAGAACAGGGAGGGGAAACACTGAAGCTTTCTTT
12	TRBJ2-3	.	.	TRBV29-1	CSARTGTDTQYF	TGCAGCGCACGCACCGGGACAGATACGCAGTATTTT
16	TRBJ2-3	.	.	TRBV7-9	CASSLEKGISTDTQYF	TGTGCCAGCAGCTTAGAAAAGGGGATTAGCACAGATACGCAGTATTTT
15	TRBJ1-4	TRBD1	.	TRBV27	CASSLRTGVDEKLFF	TGTGCCAGCAGTTTACGAACAGGGGTAGATGAAAAACTGTTTTTT
13	TRBJ1-1	TRBD1	.	TRBV15	CATSIDRVPEAFF	TGTGCCACCAGCATCGACAGGGTCCCTGAAGCTTTCTTT
13	TRBJ2-7	.	.	TRBV25-1	CASSENWRYEQYF	TGTGCCAGCAGTGAAAATTGGAGGTACGAGCAGTACTTC
15	TRBJ2-7	TRBD2	.	TRBV23-1	CASSLAGGVFYEQYF	TGCGCCAGCAGTCTCGCGGGGGGGGTATTCTACGAGCAGTACTTC
13	TRBJ1-1	.	.	TRBV6-5	CASSRGLNTEAFF	TGTGCCAGCAGCCGGGGGTTAAACACTGAAGCTTTCTTT
16	TRBJ2-6	TRBD1	.	TRBV19	CASSTTGDAGANVLTF	TGTGCCAGTAGTACAACAGGGGATGCTGGGGCCAACGTCCTGACTTTC
18	TRBJ2-1	TRBD2	.	TRBV4-3	CASSQGILAGPSYNEQFF	TGCGCCAGCAGCCAAGGAATACTAGCGGGGCCCTCCTACAATGAGCAGTTCTTC
12	TRBJ1-2	.	.	TRBV9	CASSATGWGYTF	TGTGCCAGCAGCGCCACGGGATGGGGCTACACCTTC
11	TRBJ2-7	TRBD1	few	TRBV2	CASSTGGEQYF	TGTGCCAGCAGCACAGGGGGTGAGCAGTACTTC
15	TRBJ2-3	TRBD2	.	TRBV28	CASIIAGAVTDTQYF	TGTGCCAGCATCATAGCGGGAGCAGTGACAGATACGCAGTATTTT
15	TRBJ2-7	.	once	TRBV28	CASSFPGLASYEQYF	TGTGCCAGCAGTTTCCCGGGACTGGCCTCCTACGAGCAGTACTTC
11	TRBJ2-7	.	few	TRBV20-1	CSWWFSGEQYF	TGCAGCTGGTGGTTCTCGGGCGAGCAGTACTTC
16	TRBJ2-3	.	.	TRBV13	CASSPTTGFFADTQYF	TGTGCCAGCAGCCCAACCACAGGGTTTTTCGCAGATACGCAGTATTTT
15	TRBJ1-6	.	.	TRBV5-1	CASSLSAGSNSPLHF	TGCGCCAGCAGCTTGTCTGCAGGGTCCAATTCACCCCTCCACTTT
15	TRBJ2-6	.	.	TRBV19	CASSIFGSGANVLTF	TGTGCCAGTAGTATCTTCGGCTCTGGGGCCAACGTCCTGACTTTC
14	TRBJ2-5	.	.	TRBV7-3	CASSLTRDQETQYF	TGTGCCAGCAGCTTAACCAGGGACCAAGAGACCCAGTACTTC
19	TRBJ1-4	TRBD1	.	TRBV4-3	CASSQDWRTGGPASEKLFF	TGCGCCAGCAGCCAAGACTGGAGGACAGGGGGTCCCGCGAGTGAAAAACTGTTTTTT
13	TRBJ1-6	TRBD1	.	TRBV2	CASSRDSNSPLHF	TGTGCCAGCAGTAGGGACAGTAATTCACCCCTCCACTTT
14	TRBJ2-3	TRBD1	.	TRBV7-9	CASSPDRGTDTQYF	TGTGCCAGCAGCCCGGACAGGGGCACAGATACGCAGTATTTT
13	TRBJ1-1	TRBD1	.	TRBV9	CASSVSPGQSAFF	TGTGCCAGCAGCGTTTCACCGGGACAGAGCGCTTTCTTT
15	TRBJ1-2	TRBD1	once	TRBV28	CASSTRWTGNYGYPF	TGTGCCAGCAGTACCCGATGGACAGGGAACTATGGCTACCCCTTC
14	TRBJ2-5	.	.	TRBV5-8	CASSLGRYQETQYF	TGTGCCAGCAGCTTGGGCAGGTACCAAGAGACCCAGTACTTC
16	TRBJ2-1	.	.	TRBV9	CASSVGWQGNYNEQFF	TGTGCCAGCAGCGTAGGCTGGCAGGGGAACTACAATGAGCAGTTCTTC
15	TRBJ1-1	.	few	TRBV7-6	CASSPIQVGNTEAFF	TGTGCCAGCAGCCCCATCCAGGTCGGGAACACTGAAGCTTTCTTT
13	TRBJ1-2	.	.	TRBV5-6	CASSLAGLSGYTF	TGTGCCAGCAGCTTGGCAGGTTTGAGTGGCTACACCTTC
16	TRBJ2-7	TRBD1	once	TRBV28	CASSVTGTGGGNEQYF	TGTGCCAGCAGTGTTACCGGGACAGGGGGCGGAAACGAGCAGTACTTC
13	TRBJ1-2	.	.	TRBV6-5	CASRGRGGDGYTF	TGTGCCAGCAGGGGCCGGGGAGGTGATGGCTACACCTTC
15	TRBJ2-7	TRBD2	few	TRBV7-9	CSSSSLAGGNYEQYF	TGTTCCAGCAGCTCGTTAGCGGGTGGGAACTACGAGCAGTACTTC
16	TRBJ2-7	TRBD1	.	TRBV5-1	CASSWTLRDRGHEQYF	TGCGCCAGCAGCTGGACCCTCCGGGACAGGGGACACGAGCAGTACTTC
15	TRBJ2-1	TRBD2	few	TRBV29-1	CSVLPGLAGHNEQFF	TGCAGCGTTCTCCCGGGACTAGCGGGACACAATGAGCAGTTCTTC
15	TRBJ1-3	TRBD1	.	TRBV4-3	CASGDRDDSGNTIYF	TGCGCCAGCGGGGACAGGGACGACTCTGGAAACACCATATATTTT
14	TRBJ2-3	.	.	TRBV7-3	CASSPHRGTDTQYF	TGTGCCAGCAGCCCCCACCGGGGCACAGATACGCAGTATTTT